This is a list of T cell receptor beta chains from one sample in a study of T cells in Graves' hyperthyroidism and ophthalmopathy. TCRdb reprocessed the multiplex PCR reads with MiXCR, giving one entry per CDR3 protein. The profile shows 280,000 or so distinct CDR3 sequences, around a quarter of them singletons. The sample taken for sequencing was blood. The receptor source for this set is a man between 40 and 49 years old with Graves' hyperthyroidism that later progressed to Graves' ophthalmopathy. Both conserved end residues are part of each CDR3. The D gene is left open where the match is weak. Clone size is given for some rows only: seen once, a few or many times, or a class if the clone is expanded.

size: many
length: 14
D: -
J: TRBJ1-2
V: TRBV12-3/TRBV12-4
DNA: TGTGCCAGCAGTTTAAGCGCAGGGTTAGGCGGCTACACCTTC
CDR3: CASSLSAGLGGYTF

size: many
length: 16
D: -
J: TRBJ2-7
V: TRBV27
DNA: TGTGCCAGCAGTTTACGCTGGGGGTCGAACTCCTACGAGCAGTACTTC
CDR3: CASSLRWGSNSYEQYF

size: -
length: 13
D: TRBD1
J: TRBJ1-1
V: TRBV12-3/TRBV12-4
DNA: TGTGCCAGCAGCTGGGACAGGAGGTTCGAAGCTTTCTTT
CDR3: CASSWDRRFEAFF

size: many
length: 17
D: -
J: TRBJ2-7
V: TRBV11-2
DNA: TGTGCCAGCAGCCTAACAGCCCGGGGGGCAATCGCCTACGAGCAGTACTTC
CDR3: CASSLTARGAIAYEQYF

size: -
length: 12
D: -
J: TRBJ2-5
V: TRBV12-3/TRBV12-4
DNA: TGTGCCAGCACCAAACAACAAGAGACCCAGTACTTC
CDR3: CASTKQQETQYF

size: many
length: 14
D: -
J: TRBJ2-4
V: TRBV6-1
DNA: TGTGCCAGCAGCCTAGTTGAGGGCAAAAACATTCAGTACTTC
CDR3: CASSLVEGKNIQYF

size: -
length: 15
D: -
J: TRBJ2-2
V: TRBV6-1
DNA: TGTGCCAGCCCTTTCGCAGGGGAATTCACCGGGGAGCTGTTTTTT
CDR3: CASPFAGEFTGELFF

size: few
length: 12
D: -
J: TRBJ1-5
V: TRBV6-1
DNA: TGTGCCAGCTGGCGGGTAAATCAGCCCCAGCATTTT
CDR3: CASWRVNQPQHF

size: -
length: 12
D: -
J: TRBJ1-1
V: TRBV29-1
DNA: TGCAGCGTCGCCAAACAGAGCACTGAAGCTTTCTTT
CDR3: CSVAKQSTEAFF

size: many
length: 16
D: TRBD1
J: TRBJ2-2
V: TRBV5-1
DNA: TGCGCCAGCAGCTTTTGGGGACAGAGGAACACCGGGGAGCTGTTTTTT
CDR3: CASSFWGQRNTGELFF

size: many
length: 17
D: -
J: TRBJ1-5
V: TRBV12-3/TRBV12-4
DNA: TGTGCCAGCAGTCCCAGTGTGGGGCAGGCCCCGAGGCAGCCCCAGCATTTT
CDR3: CASSPSVGQAPRQPQHF

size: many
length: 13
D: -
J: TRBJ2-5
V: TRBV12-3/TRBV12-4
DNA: TGTGCCAGCAGTTTTGGAGCGGAAGAGACCCAGTACTTC
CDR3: CASSFGAEETQYF

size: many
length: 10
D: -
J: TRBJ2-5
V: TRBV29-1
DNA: TGCAGCGTTGGGGGAGAGACCCAGTACTTC
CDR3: CSVGGETQYF

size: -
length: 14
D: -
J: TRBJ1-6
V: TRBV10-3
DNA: TGTGCCATAAGGCTGACGGAGAATAATTCACCCCTCCACTTT
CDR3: CAIRLTENNSPLHF

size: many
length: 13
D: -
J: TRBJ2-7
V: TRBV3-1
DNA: TGTGCCAGCAGCCAAGCAATTACCTCCGAGCAGTACTTC
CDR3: CASSQAITSEQYF

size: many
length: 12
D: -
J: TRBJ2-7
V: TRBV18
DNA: TGTGCCAGCTCACCTAACCAGGACGAGCAGTACTTC
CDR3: CASSPNQDEQYF

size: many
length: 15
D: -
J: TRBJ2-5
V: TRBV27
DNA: TGTGCCAGCAGTCCGATCGGACAACACCAAGAGACCCAGTACTTC
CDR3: CASSPIGQHQETQYF

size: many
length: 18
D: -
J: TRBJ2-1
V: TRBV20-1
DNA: TGCAGTGCTAATCGGGGGATTAAGCGGGCCAGCTCCTACAATGAGCAGTTCTTC
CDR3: CSANRGIKRASSYNEQFF

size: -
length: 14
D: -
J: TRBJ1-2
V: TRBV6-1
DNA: TGTGCCAGCAGTGTAGGACAGACCTACTATGGCTACACCTTC
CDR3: CASSVGQTYYGYTF

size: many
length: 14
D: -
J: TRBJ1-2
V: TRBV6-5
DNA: TGTGCCAGCAGTCCCCTCGGGACGGAGTATGGCTACACCTTC
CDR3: CASSPLGTEYGYTF

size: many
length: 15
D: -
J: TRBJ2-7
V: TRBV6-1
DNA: TGTGCCAGCAGTGAAAGGTTAGCGGCGTCCTACGAGCAGTACTTC
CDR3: CASSERLAASYEQYF

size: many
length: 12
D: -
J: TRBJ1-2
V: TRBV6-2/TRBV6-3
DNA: TGTGCCAGCAGTTCACAGGGAATTGGCTACACCTTC
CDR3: CASSSQGIGYTF

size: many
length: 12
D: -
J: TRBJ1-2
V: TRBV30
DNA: TGTGCCTGGAGTGTTAGGACAGCGGGCTACACCTTC
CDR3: CAWSVRTAGYTF

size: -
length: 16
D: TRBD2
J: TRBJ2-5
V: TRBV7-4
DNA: TGTGCCAGCAGCCCTGAACTAGCGGGAGTCGAAGAGACCCAGTACTTC
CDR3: CASSPELAGVEETQYF

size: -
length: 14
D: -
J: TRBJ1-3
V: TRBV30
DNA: TGTGCCTGGAGCCCAGGGTTCTCTGGAAACACCATATATTTT
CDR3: CAWSPGFSGNTIYF

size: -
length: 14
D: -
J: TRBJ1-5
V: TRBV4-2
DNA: TGTGCCAGCAGCCAACTTACAGGCCCGGGAACCCAGCATTTT
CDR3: CASSQLTGPGTQHF

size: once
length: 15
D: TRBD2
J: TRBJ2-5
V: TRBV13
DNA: TGTGCCAGCAGCTTAGTGACTAGCGGGACGGAGACCCAGTACTTC
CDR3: CASSLVTSGTETQYF

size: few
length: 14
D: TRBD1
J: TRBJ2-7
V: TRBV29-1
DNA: TGCAGCGTTGATGGGGACAGTGGGACCTACGAGCAGTACTTC
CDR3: CSVDGDSGTYEQYF

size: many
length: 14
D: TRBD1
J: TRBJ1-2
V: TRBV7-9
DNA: TGTGCCAGCAGCCCGTACGACAGGGGGTATGGCTACACCTTC
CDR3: CASSPYDRGYGYTF

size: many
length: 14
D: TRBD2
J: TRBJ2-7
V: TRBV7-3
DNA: TGTGCCAGCAGCTCGCTAGCGGGCTCGGGCGAGCAGTACTTC
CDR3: CASSSLAGSGEQYF

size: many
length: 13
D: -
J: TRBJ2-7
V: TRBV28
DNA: TGTGCCAGCCTCGTCTCCTTATCCTACGAGCAGTACTTC
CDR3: CASLVSLSYEQYF

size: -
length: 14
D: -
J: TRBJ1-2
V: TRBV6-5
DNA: TGTGCCAGCAGTATACAGTGGGACACCTATGGCTACACCTTC
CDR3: CASSIQWDTYGYTF

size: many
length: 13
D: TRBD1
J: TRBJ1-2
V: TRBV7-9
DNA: TGTGCCAGCAGCCAAGGACAGGGCGATGGCTACACCTTC
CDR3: CASSQGQGDGYTF

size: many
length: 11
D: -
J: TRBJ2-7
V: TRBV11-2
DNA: TGTGCCAGCAGCCACGGGTGGGAGCAGTACTTC
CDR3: CASSHGWEQYF

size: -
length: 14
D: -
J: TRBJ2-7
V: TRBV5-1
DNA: TGCGCCAGCAGCTTGCCTACTAGTTGCCGGGAGCAGTACTTC
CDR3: CASSLPTSCREQYF

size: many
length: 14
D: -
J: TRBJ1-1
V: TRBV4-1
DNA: TGCGCCAGCAGCCACCCCTCCGCGGGCACTGAAGCTTTCTTT
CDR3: CASSHPSAGTEAFF